The clone carrying this T cell receptor (beta chain) was detected many times. Its target is unknown. RNA transcripts served as the template for amplifying TCR beta CDR3 regions. Initially, a first-round RT-PCR of the TCR CDR3 employed the HTBI primer set. MiXCR, applied by TCRdb to the multiplex PCR reads, yields one record per CDR3 protein. This table holds under 550,000 distinct CDR3 sequences, 20% found once. V was cut by 0 bases and J by 3 bases, with 13 bases left in between. CDR1 SGHRS and CDR2 YFSETQ come from the germline V gene. This CDR3 has 15 residues. The entry originates in a study of T cells in Graves' hyperthyroidism and ophthalmopathy. Whole-study results and caveats: From stable hyperthyroidism, ophthalmopathy was set apart by a 13 V-J model. Median prediction lead before ophthalmopathy onset was 5 to 7 months with the model.

Exclusion followed for patients with uncontrolled infection, other autoimmune disease, pregnancy or lactation. Diagnosing involved the use of clinical symptoms, serum thyroxine and TRAb, thyroid ultrasound and orbital computed tomography. Sample: blood. This sequence joins TRBV5-1 and TRBJ2-7; D is unclear. This clonotype originated in a middle-aged man with Graves' ophthalmopathy. CDR3 sequence: CASSLEGRPSYEQYF. For the CDR3, the DNA is TGCGCCAGCAGCTTGGAAGGTCGCCCGAGCTACGAGCAGTACTTC.